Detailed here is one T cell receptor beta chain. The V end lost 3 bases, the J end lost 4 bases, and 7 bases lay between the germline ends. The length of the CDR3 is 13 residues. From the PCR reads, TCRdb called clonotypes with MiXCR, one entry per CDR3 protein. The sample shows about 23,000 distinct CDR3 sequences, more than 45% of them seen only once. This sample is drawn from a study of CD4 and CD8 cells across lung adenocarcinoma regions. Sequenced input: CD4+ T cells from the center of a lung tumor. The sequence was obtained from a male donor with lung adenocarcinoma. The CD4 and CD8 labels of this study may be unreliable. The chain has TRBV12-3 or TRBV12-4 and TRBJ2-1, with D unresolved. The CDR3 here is CASSFGSYNEQFF. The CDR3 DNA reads TGTGCCAGCAGTTTCGGCTCTTACAATGAGCAGTTCTTC.